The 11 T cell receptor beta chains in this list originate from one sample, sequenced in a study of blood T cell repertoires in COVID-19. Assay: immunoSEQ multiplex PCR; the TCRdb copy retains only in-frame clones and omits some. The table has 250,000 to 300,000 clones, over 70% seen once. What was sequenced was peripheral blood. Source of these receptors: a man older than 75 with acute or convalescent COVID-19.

This CDR3 is CASSPGVQGNSPLHF. CDR3 nucleotide sequence: TGTGCCAGCTCACCAGGGGTACAGGGAAATTCACCCCTCCACTTT. The chain couples TRBV18 to TRBJ1-6, with D possibly TRBD1 on 6 matching bases. Trimming left V 2 bases short and J 7 bases short, with 12 bases between. The CDR3 totals 15 residues. The germline gives CDR1 KGHSH, CDR2 LQKENI. The full variable domain, its missing parts supplied by reference TRBV18 and TRBJ1-6, is NAGVMQNPRHLVRRRGQEARLRCSPMKGHSHVYWYRQLPEEGLKFMVYLQKENIIDESGMPKERFSAEFPKEGPSILRIQQVVRGDSAAYFCASSPGVQGNSPLHFGNGTRLTVT.

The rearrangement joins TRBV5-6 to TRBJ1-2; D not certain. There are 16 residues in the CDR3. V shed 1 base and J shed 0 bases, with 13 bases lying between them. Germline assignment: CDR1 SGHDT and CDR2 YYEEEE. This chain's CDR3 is CASSLLEFLANYGYTF. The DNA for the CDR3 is TGTGCCAGCAGCTTGTTGGAGTTCCTAGCTAACTATGGCTACACCTTC.

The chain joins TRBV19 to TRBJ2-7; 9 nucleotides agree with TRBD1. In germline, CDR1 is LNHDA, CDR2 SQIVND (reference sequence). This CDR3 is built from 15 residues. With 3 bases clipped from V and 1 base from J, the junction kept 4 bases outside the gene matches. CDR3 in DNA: TGTGCCAGTAGTATCTCACAGGGGGCTTCCTACGAGCAGTACTTC. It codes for CASSISQGASYEQYF. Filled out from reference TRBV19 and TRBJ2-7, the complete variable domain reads DGGITQSPKYLFRKEGQNVTLSCEQNLNHDAMYWYRQDPGQGLRLIYYSQIVNDFQKGDIAEGYSVSREKKESFPLTVTSAQKNPTAFYLCASSISQGASYEQYFGPGTRLTVT.

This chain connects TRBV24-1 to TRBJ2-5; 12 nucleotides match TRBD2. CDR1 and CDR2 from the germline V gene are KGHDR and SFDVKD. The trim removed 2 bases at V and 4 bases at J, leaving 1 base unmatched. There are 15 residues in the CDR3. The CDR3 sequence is CATSDSGLAGETQYF. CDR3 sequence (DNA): TGTGCCACCAGTGATTCGGGACTAGCGGGAGAGACCCAGTACTTC.

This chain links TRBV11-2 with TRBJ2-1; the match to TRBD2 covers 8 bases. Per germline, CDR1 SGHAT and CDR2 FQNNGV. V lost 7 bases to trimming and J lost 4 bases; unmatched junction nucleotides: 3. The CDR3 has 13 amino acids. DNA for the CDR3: TGTGCCAGCACCGGGGGGGGGTACAATGAGCAGTTCTTC. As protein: CASTGGGYNEQFF.

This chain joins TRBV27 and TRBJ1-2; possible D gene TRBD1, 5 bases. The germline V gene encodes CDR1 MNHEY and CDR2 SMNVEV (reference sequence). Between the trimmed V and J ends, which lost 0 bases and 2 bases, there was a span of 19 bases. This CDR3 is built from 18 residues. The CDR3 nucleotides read TGTGCCAGCAGTTTATCGGGCAGGGCAATAACCTTAAACTATGGCTACACCTTC. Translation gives CASSLSGRAITLNYGYTF.

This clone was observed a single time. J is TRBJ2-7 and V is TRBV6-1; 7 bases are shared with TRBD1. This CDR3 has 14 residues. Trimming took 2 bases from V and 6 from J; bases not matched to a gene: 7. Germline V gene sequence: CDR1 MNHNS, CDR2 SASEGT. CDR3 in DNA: TGTGCCAGCAGTGAAAAGGGCAGGGGGATCGAGCAGTACTTC. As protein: CASSEKGRGIEQYF.

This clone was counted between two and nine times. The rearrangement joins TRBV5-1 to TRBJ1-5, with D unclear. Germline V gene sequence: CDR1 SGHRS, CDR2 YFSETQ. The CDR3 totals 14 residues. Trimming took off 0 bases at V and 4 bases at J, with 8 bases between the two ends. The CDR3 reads CASSLDSRNQPQHF. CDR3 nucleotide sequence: TGCGCCAGCAGCTTGGATTCGAGGAATCAGCCCCAGCATTTT. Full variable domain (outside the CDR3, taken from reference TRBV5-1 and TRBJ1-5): KAGVTQTPRYLIKTRGQQVTLSCSPISGHRSVSWYQQTPGQGLQFLFEYFSETQRNKGNFPGRFSGRQFSNSRSEMNVSTLELGDSALYLCASSLDSRNQPQHFGDGTRLSIL.

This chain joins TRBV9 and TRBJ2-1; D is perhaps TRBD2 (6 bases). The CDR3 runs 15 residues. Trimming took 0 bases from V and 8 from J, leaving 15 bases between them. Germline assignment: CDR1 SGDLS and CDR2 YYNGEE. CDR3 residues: CASSVGVSEGHEQFF. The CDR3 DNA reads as TGTGCCAGCAGCGTAGGGGTTTCGGAGGGCCATGAGCAGTTCTTC.

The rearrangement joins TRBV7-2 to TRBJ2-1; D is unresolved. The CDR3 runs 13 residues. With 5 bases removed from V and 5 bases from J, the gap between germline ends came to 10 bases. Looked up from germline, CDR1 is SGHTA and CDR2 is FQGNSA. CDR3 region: CASSHRVDNEQFF. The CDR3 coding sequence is TGTGCCAGCAGCCACCGGGTGGACAATGAGCAGTTCTTC.

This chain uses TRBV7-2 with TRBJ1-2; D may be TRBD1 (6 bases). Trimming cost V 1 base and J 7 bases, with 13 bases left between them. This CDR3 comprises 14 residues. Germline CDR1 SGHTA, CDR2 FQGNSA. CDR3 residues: CASSLENRVSGYTF. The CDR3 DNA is TGTGCCAGCAGCTTAGAAAACAGGGTTAGTGGCTACACCTTC.